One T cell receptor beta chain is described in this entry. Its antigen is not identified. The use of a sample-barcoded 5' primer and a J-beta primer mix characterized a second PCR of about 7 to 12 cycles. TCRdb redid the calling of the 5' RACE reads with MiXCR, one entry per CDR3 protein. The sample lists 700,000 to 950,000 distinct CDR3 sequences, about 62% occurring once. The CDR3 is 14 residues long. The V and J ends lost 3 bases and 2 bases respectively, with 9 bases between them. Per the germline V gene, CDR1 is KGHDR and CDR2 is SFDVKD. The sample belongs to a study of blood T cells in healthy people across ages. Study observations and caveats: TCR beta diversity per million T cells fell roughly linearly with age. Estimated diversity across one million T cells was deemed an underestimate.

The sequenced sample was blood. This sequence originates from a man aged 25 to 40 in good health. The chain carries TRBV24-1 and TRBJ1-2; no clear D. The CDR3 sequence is CATSDITRNYGYTF. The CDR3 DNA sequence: TGTGCCACCAGTGATATAACGCGGAACTATGGCTACACCTTC.